This T cell receptor beta chain was captured by sequencing in a study of circulating CD8 cells and anti-PD-1 response in melanoma. Study at large: Patients received intravenous nivolumab, 3 mg/kg, every 2 weeks. Findings of the study overall: Under 7.5% of TRB clonotypes were shared between subsets at M1. Diversity ranked highest in DNEG and lowest in TIGIT subsets.

Four subsets defined by PD-1 and/or TIGIT were sorted from live CD3+CD8+TCRalphabeta+ cells. TCR libraries were prepared from 15 ng of total RNA with the QIAseq Immune Repertoire TCR panel. A single record per CDR3 protein comes from TCRdb applying MiXCR to the reads. The table has fewer than 500 distinct CDR3 sequences, about 5% seen once. V lost 5 bases, J lost 2 bases, and 8 bases lay in between. Germline V lookup: CDR1 SGHAT, CDR2 FQNNGV. The CDR3 length is 13 residues. This clonotype counts as large. No antigen is known for it. This sample comprised CD8+ T cells from PBMCs, obtained at baseline or after one month of anti-PD-1 therapy (not recorded which). This chain joins TRBV11-2 and TRBJ2-3; D unresolved. The sequence derives from a human donor with melanoma. CDR3 in DNA: TGTGCCAGCAGCATATCGAACACAGATACGCAGTATTTT. Translated, it gives CASSISNTDTQYF.